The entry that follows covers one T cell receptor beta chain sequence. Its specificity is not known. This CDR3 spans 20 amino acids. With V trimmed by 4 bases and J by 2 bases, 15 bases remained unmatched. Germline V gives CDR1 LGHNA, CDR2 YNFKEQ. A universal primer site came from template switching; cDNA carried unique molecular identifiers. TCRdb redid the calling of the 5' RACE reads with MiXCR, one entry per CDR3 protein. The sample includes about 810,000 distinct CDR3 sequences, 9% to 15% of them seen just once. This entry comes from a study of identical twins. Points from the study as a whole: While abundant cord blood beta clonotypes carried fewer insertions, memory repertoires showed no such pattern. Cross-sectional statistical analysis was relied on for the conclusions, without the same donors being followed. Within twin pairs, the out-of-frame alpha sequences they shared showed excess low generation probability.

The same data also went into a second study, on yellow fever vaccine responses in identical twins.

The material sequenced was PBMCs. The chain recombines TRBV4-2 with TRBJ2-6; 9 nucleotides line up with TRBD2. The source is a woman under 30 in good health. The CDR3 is CASSLYNSGSLSAGANVLTF. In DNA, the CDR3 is TGTGCCAGCAGCCTGTATAATAGCGGGAGCCTCTCGGCTGGGGCCAACGTCCTGACTTTC.